Below are 22 T cell receptor beta chains sequenced from a single sample in a study of cytomegalovirus exposure and HLA in healthy donors (dated by TCRdb to about 2017). Library preparation used the immunoSEQ multiplex PCR assay. A mixture of 60 forward primers for TCR Vbeta segments and 13 reverse primers for TCR Jbeta segments was used in the multiplex PCR. The table was pulled from immuneACCESS by TCRdb, which kept in-frame rearrangements only. Such tables lose some clones; where checked, under half of the loss comes from unresolved V genes, and the rest has no known cause. For this sample the table gives 140,000 to 150,000 clones, of which roughly 80% were detected only once. The top ten hold less than 3% of the sample. Material: PBMCs. Source of these receptors: a female donor in good health and CMV-seronegative.

The CDR3 loop reads CASSLRGPYGYTF. DNA for the CDR3: TGTGCCAGCAGTTTGAGGGGGCCCTATGGCTACACCTTC. This sequence joins TRBV28 and TRBJ1-2; TRBD1 aligns across 7 bases. The CDR3 has 13 amino acids. Germline-derived CDR1 and CDR2 are MDHEN and SYDVKM. Trimming took 3 bases from V and 4 from J; bases not matched to a gene: 2.

The chain employs TRBV9 and TRBJ1-4, with 7 bases that match TRBD1. The trim removed 9 bases at V and 1 base at J, leaving 9 bases unmatched. The CDR3 consists of 15 residues. Germline-derived CDR1 and CDR2 are SGDLS and YYNGEE. The CDR3 DNA reads TGTGCCACTTCAAGAGGGGGCCTAACTAATGAAAAACTGTTTTTT. As protein: CATSRGGLTNEKLFF.

V and J are TRBV5-1 and TRBJ1-2, with 9 nucleotides matching TRBD1. Germline CDR1 SGHRS, CDR2 YFSETQ. The CDR3 has 17 amino acids. The J segment lost 2 bases and the V segment lost 4 bases, leaving 12 bases of the junction unmatched. CDR3 region: CASSPGAGQGRNYGYTF. CDR3 coding DNA: TGCGCCAGCAGCCCTGGGGCCGGACAGGGGCGGAACTATGGCTACACCTTC.

This clone came up once. Other DNA sequences in this sample translate to the same CDR3. The chain joins TRBV25-1 to TRBJ1-1; TRBD1 might be the D (6 bases). The ends were cut back, 4 bases at V and 1 base at J, with 16 bases in the middle. Germline-derived CDR1 and CDR2 are MGHDK and SYGVNS. This CDR3 is 16 amino acids long. The CDR3 DNA follows: TGTGCCAGCAGTGTTTCCACAGGGCGATCGAACACTGAAGCTTTCTTT. Encoded protein: CASSVSTGRSNTEAFF.

The genes are TRBV7-9 and TRBJ2-7, with a possible D match to TRBD1 (6 bases). The germline V and J ends were trimmed by 6 bases and 3 bases, with 21 bases remaining between them. The CDR3 extends over 16 amino acids. The germline CDR1 and CDR2 sequences are SEHNR and FQNEAQ (reference sequence). CDR3 bases: TGTGCCAGCAGTTTCCGGTCCTTCGGCAGGGGCTACGAGCAGTACTTC. As protein: CASSFRSFGRGYEQYF.

The CDR3 protein is CASSLGEVYGYTF. CDR3 DNA sequence: TGTGCCAGCAGTTTGGGGGAGGTCTATGGCTACACCTTC. The chain recombines TRBV28 with TRBJ1-2, with a tentative D call TRBD1 (5 bases). V lost 3 bases, J lost 4 bases, and 9 bases lay in between. Germline V gene sequence: CDR1 MDHEN, CDR2 SYDVKM. The CDR3 has 13 amino acids.

This chain joins TRBV27 and TRBJ1-2, with TRBD1 matching 10 bases. The trim removed 6 bases at V and 1 base at J, leaving 8 bases unmatched. The CDR3 is 16 residues long. Germline CDR1 reads MNHEY; CDR2 reads SMNVEV (reference sequence). The CDR3 here is CASRLIGTGVNYGYTF. The CDR3, as DNA: TGTGCCAGCAGACTGATCGGGACAGGGGTTAACTATGGCTACACCTTC.

The chain recombines TRBV19 with TRBJ1-5; the D gene is possibly TRBD1 (5 bases). The V end was cut by 2 bases, the J end by 4 bases, with 15 bases between. The V gene's germline CDR1 is LNHDA and CDR2 SQIVND (reference sequence). The CDR3 spans 16 residues. CDR3 bases: TGTGCCAGTAGTATAATTGTGGGACGGGGGAATCAGCCCCAGCATTTT. Translation gives CASSIIVGRGNQPQHF.

This sequence joins TRBV6-1 and TRBJ2-1; 10 bases are shared with TRBD2. The CDR3 runs 13 residues. In germline, CDR1 is MNHNS, CDR2 SASEGT. Germline trimming cut 6 bases from V and 9 bases from J; bases unmatched to any gene: 5. The CDR3 sequence: CASRGGLAAEQFF. DNA of the CDR3: TGTGCCAGCAGAGGCGGACTAGCGGCTGAGCAGTTCTTC.

V usage is TRBV30 and J usage is TRBJ1-1; D perhaps matches TRBD1 (6 bases). V was cut by 2 bases and J by 3 bases, with 10 bases left in between. This CDR3 is 13 amino acids long. CDR1 GTSNPN and CDR2 SVGIG come from the germline V gene (reference sequence). CDR3 residues: CAWSLQGHTEAFF. The DNA for the CDR3 is TGTGCCTGGAGTTTACAGGGTCACACTGAAGCTTTCTTT.

The chain joins TRBV6-4 to TRBJ1-2, with D maybe TRBD1 (6 bases). This CDR3 comprises 14 residues. V lost 2 bases and J lost 7, with 14 bases in between. Looked up from germline, CDR1 is MRHNA and CDR2 is SNTAGT. The CDR3 sequence is CASSDPTGWSGYTF. The CDR3 nucleotides read TGTGCCAGCAGTGACCCTACAGGGTGGAGTGGCTACACCTTC.

Note on this clone: A junction end diverges from the germline sequence, so it may reflect a read error. This chain joins TRBV7-9 and TRBJ1-5; D remains ambiguous. Germline loops: CDR1 SEHNR, CDR2 FQNEAQ (reference sequence). The CDR3 runs 12 residues. CDR3 in DNA: TGTTCCAGCAGCGTCCCTAATCAGCCCCAGCATTTT. This translates into CSSSVPNQPQHF.

This rearrangement joins TRBV27 to TRBJ2-1; D might be TRBD2 (5 bases). The CDR3 sequence is 14 residues long. V lost 4 bases, J lost 0 bases, and 7 bases lay in between. Germline V gene lookup returns CDR1 MNHEY and CDR2 SMNVEV (reference sequence). The CDR3 spells CASSWESSYNEQFF. CDR3 nucleotide sequence: TGTGCCAGCAGTTGGGAGAGCTCCTACAATGAGCAGTTCTTC.

The genes are TRBV28 and TRBJ2-7; no firm D call. The CDR3 consists of 14 residues. In germline, CDR1 is MDHEN, CDR2 SYDVKM. Trimming left V 8 bases short and J 3 bases short, with 17 bases between. The CDR3 nucleotides read TGTGCCAGCTCCCACAGAAGAACTCTCTACGAGCAGTACTTC. Translation gives CASSHRRTLYEQYF. The whole variable domain, remainder taken from reference TRBV28 and TRBJ2-7, is DVKVTQSSRYLVKRTGEKVFLECVQDMDHENMFWYRQDPGLGLRLIYFSYDVKMKEKGDIPEGYSVSREKKERFSLILESASTNQTSMYLCASSHRRTLYEQYFGPGTRLTVT.

The chain combines TRBV28 with TRBJ2-1; 10 bases agree with TRBD2. V lost 5 bases to trimming and J lost 3 bases; unmatched junction nucleotides: 4. This CDR3 is built from 15 residues. CDR1 MDHEN and CDR2 SYDVKM come from the germline V gene. CDR3 sequence (DNA): TGTGCCAGCAGTGTGTGGACTAGCGGCTACAATGAGCAGTTCTTC. Translating gives CASSVWTSGYNEQFF. Using reference TRBV28 and TRBJ2-1 for the parts outside the CDR3, the full variable domain is DVKVTQSSRYLVKRTGEKVFLECVQDMDHENMFWYRQDPGLGLRLIYFSYDVKMKEKGDIPEGYSVSREKKERFSLILESASTNQTSMYLCASSVWTSGYNEQFFGPGTRLTVL.

The gene calls are TRBV28 and TRBJ1-2; TRBD1 agrees at 7 bases. This CDR3 comprises 12 residues. Unmatched junction bases numbered 3, after V lost 6 bases and J lost 5 bases. In germline, CDR1 is MDHEN, CDR2 SYDVKM. This CDR3 is CASRPTGYGYTF. The CDR3 DNA is TGTGCCAGCAGGCCGACAGGGTATGGCTACACCTTC.

This clone was seen only a few times. The V and J genes are TRBV6-1 and TRBJ1-1; D ambiguous. V was shortened by 1 base and J by 0 bases, with 6 bases between the two germline ends. CDR1 and CDR2 from the germline V gene are MNHNS and SASEGT. This CDR3 contains 14 residues. CDR3 sequence: CASSEGVLNTEAFF. Written as DNA, the CDR3 is TGTGCCAGCAGTGAAGGTGTCTTGAACACTGAAGCTTTCTTT.

V is TRBV9 and J is TRBJ2-2; no clear D. This CDR3 spans 14 amino acids. Germline V lookup: CDR1 SGDLS, CDR2 YYNGEE. V lost 2 bases and J lost 0, with 5 bases in between. CDR3 in DNA: TGTGCCAGCAGCGTCACTTCGAACACCGGGGAGCTGTTTTTT. Protein sequence: CASSVTSNTGELFF.

The genes are TRBV19 and TRBJ2-7; no reliable D call. The length of the CDR3 is 12 residues. Germline values: CDR1 LNHDA, CDR2 SQIVND (reference sequence). With 8 bases removed from V and 3 bases from J, the gap between germline ends came to 11 bases. CDR3 protein: CASGRTGYEQYF. In DNA form, the CDR3 reads TGTGCCAGTGGGCGTACTGGCTACGAGCAGTACTTC. The whole variable domain, filled in from reference TRBV19 and TRBJ2-7, reads DGGITQSPKYLFRKEGQNVTLSCEQNLNHDAMYWYRQDPGQGLRLIYYSQIVNDFQKGDIAEGYSVSREKKESFPLTVTSAQKNPTAFYLCASGRTGYEQYFGPGTRLTVT.

The genes are TRBV7-9 and TRBJ2-1; no firm D call. Trimming cost V 1 base and J 0 bases, with 10 bases left between them. The CDR3 contains 16 residues. The germline CDR1 and CDR2 sequences are SEHNR and FQNEAQ (reference sequence). CDR3 DNA sequence: TGTGCCAGCAGCTTAGAGCGCCCACTCTCCTACAATGAGCAGTTCTTC. It specifies CASSLERPLSYNEQFF.

This chain joins TRBV19 and TRBJ1-2; TRBD1 matches at 7 bases. V lost 6 bases to trimming and J lost 4 bases; unmatched junction nucleotides: 14. Germline V gene lookup returns CDR1 LNHDA and CDR2 SQIVND (reference sequence). This CDR3 is built from 16 residues. The DNA of the CDR3 is TGTGCCAGTAGGGGGACAGAATCAAGGCCCCTCTATGGCTACACCTTC. It yields the protein CASRGTESRPLYGYTF.

V gene TRBV6-5 combines with J gene TRBJ1-1, with D unclear. Trimming took off 7 bases at V and 2 bases at J, with 14 bases between the two ends. CDR1 MNHEY and CDR2 SVGAGI come from the germline V gene. This CDR3 is built from 14 residues. CDR3 sequence reads: CASNTLGVNTEAFF. DNA of the CDR3: TGTGCCAGCAACACACTGGGAGTAAACACTGAAGCTTTCTTT.